The TCR beta chain described here comes from a study of spatial heterogeneity in lung cancer. Time point here: sample taken at primary tumor resection. Researchers sequenced whole RNA taken from tumor, nontumor lung or frozen PBMC without sorting. Concerning this clonotype: What it binds is unknown. Since a much larger clone is just one base distant, this may be a read error.

TCRdb ran MiXCR on the 5' RACE reads and lists one entry per CDR3 protein. The sample holds about 5,900 distinct CDR3 sequences, around a sixth seen once. Whole-study results and caveats: Tracking of tumor mutation counts was seen in expanded intratumoral alpha and beta TCR counts.

V dropped 6 bases and J dropped 0 bases, with 4 bases sitting between them. CDR3 length: 12 residues. In germline, CDR1 is SGHTA, CDR2 FQGNSA. The TCR comes from a male donor with early-stage non-small cell lung cancer. Sample: lung tumor tissue, taken at surgery. V gene TRBV7-2 combines with J gene TRBJ2-3; D gene ambiguous. DNA of the CDR3: TGTGCCAGCAGTTACAGCACAGATACGCAGTATTTT. Its protein product is CASSYSTDTQYF.